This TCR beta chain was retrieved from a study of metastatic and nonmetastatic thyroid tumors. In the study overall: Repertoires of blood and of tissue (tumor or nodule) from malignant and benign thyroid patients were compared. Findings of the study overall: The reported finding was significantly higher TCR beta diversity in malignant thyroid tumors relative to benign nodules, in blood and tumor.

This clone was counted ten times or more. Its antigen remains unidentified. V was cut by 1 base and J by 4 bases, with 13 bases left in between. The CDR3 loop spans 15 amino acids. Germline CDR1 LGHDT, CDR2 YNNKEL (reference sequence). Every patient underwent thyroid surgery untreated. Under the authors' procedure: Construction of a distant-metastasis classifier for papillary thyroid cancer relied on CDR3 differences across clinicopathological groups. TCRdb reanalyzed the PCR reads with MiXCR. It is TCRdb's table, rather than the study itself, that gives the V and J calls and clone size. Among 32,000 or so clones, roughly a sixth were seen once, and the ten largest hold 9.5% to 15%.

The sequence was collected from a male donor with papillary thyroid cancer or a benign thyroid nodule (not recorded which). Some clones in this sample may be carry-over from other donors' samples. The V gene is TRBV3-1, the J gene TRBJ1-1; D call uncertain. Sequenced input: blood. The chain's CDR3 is CASSQGPRTSTEAFF. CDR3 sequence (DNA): TGTGCCAGCAGCCAAGGACCTCGGACGTCCACTGAAGCTTTCTTT.